The clone carrying this T cell receptor (beta chain) was seen just once. Its antigen is not identified. This record belongs to a study of cytomegalovirus exposure and HLA in healthy donors. Across the whole study: The 90 to 150 validation repertoires, a later analysis reported, used the same platform as the roughly 650 repertoires from the first cohort.

Measured with immunoSEQ multiplex PCR; TCRdb has only the in-frame clones, and not every one. Of about 110,000 clones in the sample, 90% to 97% were seen once. The CDR3 sequence is 14 residues long. Germline assignment: CDR1 SGHNT and CDR2 YYREEE (reference sequence). V was clipped by 3 bases and J by 2 bases; unmatched bases: 4. The study's findings and limits: Subsequent analysis of the roughly 120 validation repertoires found a tendency for first-cohort TCR clusters to co-occur. Reported performance of the classifier showed diagnosis of cytomegalovirus status with high specificity and sensitivity. While the bulk of TCR sequences proved rare, some public TCRs turned up in many donors.

The sequence was collected from a woman aged 18-29 years in good health and CMV-seronegative. The gene calls are TRBV5-4 and TRBJ2-7; 8 bases align to TRBD2. Material: PBMCs. The CDR3 loop is CASSSFGGAYEQYF. In DNA form, the CDR3 reads TGTGCCAGCAGCTCCTTCGGGGGGGCCTACGAGCAGTACTTC.